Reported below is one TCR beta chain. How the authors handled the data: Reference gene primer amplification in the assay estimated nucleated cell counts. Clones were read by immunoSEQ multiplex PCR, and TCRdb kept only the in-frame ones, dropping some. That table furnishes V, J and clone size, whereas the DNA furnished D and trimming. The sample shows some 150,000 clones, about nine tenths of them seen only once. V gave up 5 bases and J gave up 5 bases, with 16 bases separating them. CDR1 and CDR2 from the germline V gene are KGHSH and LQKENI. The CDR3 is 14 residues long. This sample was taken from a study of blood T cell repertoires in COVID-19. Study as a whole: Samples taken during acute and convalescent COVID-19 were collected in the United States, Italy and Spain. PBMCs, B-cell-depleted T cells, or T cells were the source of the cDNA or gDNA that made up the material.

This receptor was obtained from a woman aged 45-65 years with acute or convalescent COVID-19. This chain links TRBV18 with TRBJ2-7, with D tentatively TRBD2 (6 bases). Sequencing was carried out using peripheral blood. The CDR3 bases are TGTGCCAGCTCAGCGGAGGGTTTCTCGGACGAGCAGTACTTC. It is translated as CASSAEGFSDEQYF. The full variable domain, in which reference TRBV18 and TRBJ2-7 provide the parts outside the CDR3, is NAGVMQNPRHLVRRRGQEARLRCSPMKGHSHVYWYRQLPEEGLKFMVYLQKENIIDESGMPKERFSAEFPKEGPSILRIQQVVRGDSAAYFCASSAEGFSDEQYFGPGTRLTVT.